Following are 16 T cell receptor beta chains from one sample sequenced in a study of response to subunit inactivated influenza vaccine. A single record per CDR3 protein comes from TCRdb applying MiXCR to the RT-PCR reads. The table shows 400,000 to 650,000 distinct CDR3 sequences, with 6.5% to 8% occurring only once. Material: PBMCs from blood, obtained around 25 months after vaccination. Receptors were obtained from a man between 50 and 70 years old who received an inactivated influenza vaccine.

The genes are TRBV20-1 and TRBJ1-1, with 7 bases matching TRBD1. This CDR3 has 15 amino acids. Germline-derived CDR1 and CDR2 are DFQATT and SNEGSKA (reference sequence). The V and J ends lost 1 base and 8 bases, in that order; junction bases with no gene match: 13. CDR3 nucleotide sequence: TGCAGTGCTAGAGCCCGGGACAGTTCGACCTGGGAAGCTTTCTTT. Translation: CSARARDSSTWEAFF.

This clonotype was seen more than once but under ten times. The chain has TRBV12-3 or TRBV12-4 and TRBJ2-3; 8 bases agree with TRBD2. Unmatched junction bases numbered 19, after V lost 6 bases and J lost 8 bases. CDR3 size: 17 residues. CDR3 DNA: TGTGCCAGCAGAGTTGGCACCCAGCGGGGGCCGGTCGGTACGCAGTATTTT. This sequence encodes CASRVGTQRGPVGTQYF.

This clonotype came up a few times. The chain joins TRBV5-1 to TRBJ2-2; 8 bases fit TRBD2. The CDR3 runs 16 residues. V dropped 4 bases and J dropped 3; count of bases not matched to a gene: 8. Germline V gene sequence: CDR1 SGHRS, CDR2 YFSETQ. This CDR3 is CASSPRAGADTGELFF. CDR3 nucleotides: TGCGCCAGCAGCCCGAGAGCGGGAGCGGACACCGGGGAGCTGTTTTTT.

This chain links TRBV7-9 with TRBJ2-7; 9 bases map to TRBD1. This CDR3 region has 16 residues. Germline assignment: CDR1 SEHNR and CDR2 FQNEAQ (reference sequence). The V gene end was trimmed by 5 bases and the J gene end by 4 bases; junction bases not matched to a gene: 12. The CDR3 spells CASSAIRGTGPYEQYF. CDR3 DNA sequence: TGTGCCAGCAGCGCTATCAGAGGGACAGGGCCTTACGAGCAGTACTTC.

This clonotype has only a few counts. The genes are TRBV29-1 and TRBJ2-7, with 7 bases that match TRBD2. Per the germline V gene, CDR1 is SQVTM and CDR2 is ANQGSEA. The CDR3 covers 12 residues. After removal of 3 bases from V and 5 bases from J, the junction contained 4 bases not matched to a gene. CDR3 sequence (DNA): TGCAGCGTTGATTGGGGAGGGGACGAGCAGTACTTC. Translated: CSVDWGGDEQYF.

This clonotype has a handful of counts. The rearrangement joins TRBV18 to TRBJ2-3; tentative D call: TRBD2 (6 bases). V gave up 3 bases and J gave up 1 base, with 17 bases separating them. Germline loops: CDR1 KGHSH, CDR2 LQKENI. This CDR3 is built from 17 residues. The DNA of the CDR3 is TGTGCCAGCTCACCGTCATATACCGGGGGTGGCACAGATACGCAGTATTTT. Translated: CASSPSYTGGGTDTQYF.

The chain employs TRBV6-1 and TRBJ2-7; D might be TRBD1 (6 bases). Looked up from germline, CDR1 is MNHNS and CDR2 is SASEGT. The length of the CDR3 is 13 residues. Trimming stripped 6 bases from V and 5 bases from J, with 14 bases between. CDR3: CASSWSTGNEQYF. CDR3 sequence (DNA): TGTGCCAGCAGCTGGTCAACAGGGAACGAGCAGTACTTC.

Ten or more counts support this clonotype. CDR3 DNA sequence: TGTGCCAGCAGCCTAAGGGGGATCAATCAGCCCCAGCATTTT. Translating gives CASSLRGINQPQHF. The chain is built from TRBV28 and TRBJ1-5; D is possibly TRBD1 (6 bases). Germline loops: CDR1 MDHEN, CDR2 SYDVKM. This CDR3 is 14 amino acids long. Trimming left V 6 bases short and J 3 bases short, with 12 bases between.

The chain joins TRBV30 to TRBJ2-3; D unclear. The germline CDR1 and CDR2 sequences are GTSNPN and SVGIG (reference sequence). The CDR3 covers 13 residues. V shed 5 bases and J shed 0 bases, with 9 bases lying between them. CDR3 amino acids: CAWSQQSTDTQYF. The CDR3 nucleotides are TGTGCCTGGTCCCAGCAAAGCACAGATACGCAGTATTTT.

The chain couples TRBV4-1 to TRBJ1-1; TRBD1 aligns across 9 bases. The V and J ends lost 1 base and 5 bases, in that order; junction bases with no gene match: 2. Germline V gives CDR1 MGHRA, CDR2 YSYEKL. There are 14 residues in the CDR3. Here the CDR3 DNA reads TGCGCCAGCAGCCAAGGGACAGGGGTAACTGAAGCTTTCTTT. Amino acid sequence: CASSQGTGVTEAFF.

The rearrangement uses TRBV20-1 and TRBJ1-5; perhaps TRBD1 as D (6 bases). The CDR3 spans 16 residues. Germline V gives CDR1 DFQATT, CDR2 SNEGSKA (reference sequence). V was trimmed by 0 bases and J by 7 bases, leaving 19 bases between them. The CDR3 loop is CSARDPGRGLGQPQHF. CDR3 DNA sequence: TGCAGTGCTAGAGATCCGGGCAGGGGATTAGGGCAGCCCCAGCATTTT.

This clonotype came up many times. The chain couples TRBV5-1 to TRBJ2-7, with D possibly being TRBD1 or TRBD2 (5 bases each). This CDR3 contains 16 residues. Germline CDR1 and CDR2: SGHRS and YFSETQ. Trimming took 4 bases from V and 2 from J, leaving 19 bases between them. Here the CDR3 reads CASSPGAGDGTYEQYF. As DNA, the CDR3 is TGCGCCAGCAGCCCCGGAGCCGGGGACGGTACCTACGAGCAGTACTTC. The full variable domain, in which reference TRBV5-1 and TRBJ2-7 provide the parts outside the CDR3, is KAGVTQTPRYLIKTRGQQVTLSCSPISGHRSVSWYQQTPGQGLQFLFEYFSETQRNKGNFPGRFSGRQFSNSRSEMNVSTLELGDSALYLCASSPGAGDGTYEQYFGPGTRLTVT.

This clonotype was seen ten or more times. The genes are TRBV7-2 and TRBJ1-2; D is unclear. V was clipped by 3 bases and J by 8 bases, with 10 bases between them. The germline gives CDR1 SGHTA, CDR2 FQGNSA. The CDR3 contains 12 residues. The CDR3 here is CASSLGLGGYTF. CDR3 coding DNA: TGTGCCAGCAGCTTGGGCCTGGGAGGCTACACCTTC.

This clonotype came up many times. CDR3 loop: CSVAGGKGGNEKLFF. For the CDR3, the DNA is TGCAGCGTTGCAGGGGGAAAAGGTGGTAATGAAAAACTGTTTTTT. The J gene is TRBJ1-4, the V gene TRBV29-1; 7 bases are shared with TRBD1. This CDR3 is 15 amino acids long. Germline V gene lookup returns CDR1 SQVTM and CDR2 ANQGSEA. The V gene end was trimmed by 4 bases and the J gene end by 4 bases; junction bases not matched to a gene: 9.

The V gene is TRBV12-3 or TRBV12-4, the J gene TRBJ1-4, with 7 bases lining up with TRBD1. V was clipped by 5 bases and J by 0 bases; unmatched bases: 0. The CDR3 runs to 14 residues. CDR3 sequence reads: CASSGQATNEKLFF. Here the CDR3 DNA reads TGTGCCAGCAGTGGACAGGCAACTAATGAAAAACTGTTTTTT.

As to this clonotype: No conserved phenylalanine or tryptophan ends this CDR3, so it is likely a read error. The chain carries TRBV28 and TRBJ2-3, with D uncertain. V dropped 6 bases and J dropped 1 base, with 11 bases sitting between them. The CDR3 runs 14 residues. Germline CDR1 is MDHEN and CDR2 is SYDVKM. CDR3 sequence (DNA): TGTGCCAGCAGGTCGCCAGGAGGCACAGATACGCAGTATATT. Protein sequence: CASRSPGGTDTQYI.